These 17 T cell receptor beta chains share one sample of origin, sequenced in a study of shared clonotypes between healthy human individuals. Profiled with immunoSEQ multiplex PCR; TCRdb holds only in-frame clones, not every one. The data show around 2.5 million clones, roughly 93% seen once. Input material: naive CD4+ T cells from PBMCs. Subset reported: CD45RA+ positively selected. Receptors originate from a man aged 18 to 35 in good health. Some clones in this sample may be carry-over from other donors' samples.

The chain employs TRBV5-1 and TRBJ1-1, with 12 bases fitting TRBD1. The CDR3 extends over 17 amino acids. Germline V gene data show CDR1 as SGHRS and CDR2 as YFSETQ. The J segment lost 3 bases and the V segment lost 4 bases, leaving 10 bases of the junction unmatched. CDR3 amino acids: CASSKSPGQGAYTEAFF. For the CDR3, the DNA is TGCGCCAGCAGCAAATCCCCGGGACAGGGGGCGTACACTGAAGCTTTCTTT.

The chain carries TRBV29-1 and TRBJ2-1; 7 positions agree with TRBD2. Germline V gene lookup returns CDR1 SQVTM and CDR2 ANQGSEA. Unmatched junction bases numbered 12, after V lost 8 bases and J lost 8 bases. There are 13 residues in the CDR3. CDR3 nucleotides: TGCAGCTCGCGGACTAGTGCTGTTGATGAGCAGTTCTTC. Translation gives CSSRTSAVDEQFF.

This chain connects TRBV2 to TRBJ2-5, with TRBD2 identical over 7 bases. The CDR3 totals 15 residues. V gave up 4 bases and J gave up 5 bases; unmatched junction bases: 10. Germline values: CDR1 SNHLY, CDR2 FYNNEI. As DNA, the CDR3 is TGTGCCAGCAGTGCCATGGTAGGGAGGGAGGAGACCCAGTACTTC. The encoded protein is CASSAMVGREETQYF.

This clone was observed a few times. The chain uses TRBV2 and TRBJ2-2; no reliable D call. The V gene's germline CDR1 is SNHLY and CDR2 FYNNEI. The CDR3 spans 13 residues. Trimming shortened V by 5 bases and J by 1 base, and 5 bases separated the two germline ends. CDR3 protein: CASSLRNTGELFF. The CDR3 nucleotides read TGTGCCAGCAGTCTGAGGAACACCGGGGAGCTGTTTTTT.

This CDR3 reads CASSPFRTDKYGYTF. Here the CDR3 DNA reads TGTGCCAGCAGCCCCTTTAGGACAGACAAGTATGGCTACACCTTC. The rearrangement joins TRBV5-6 to TRBJ1-2; D is possibly TRBD1 (6 bases). CDR1 is SGHDT, CDR2 YYEEEE, per germline. Trimming left V 4 bases short and J 5 bases short, with 18 bases between. This CDR3 is 15 amino acids long.

The genes are TRBV18 and TRBJ2-1; the D is unclear. The CDR3 totals 17 residues. Trimming left V 4 bases short and J 0 bases short, with 16 bases between. The germline V gene encodes CDR1 KGHSH and CDR2 LQKENI. Here the CDR3 DNA reads TGTGCCAGCTCACTCCTAAATAATCCGAGCTCCTACAATGAGCAGTTCTTC. Translation: CASSLLNNPSSYNEQFF.

The chain links TRBV2 to TRBJ2-3; 7 bases are shared with TRBD2. The CDR3 is 17 residues long. Trimming took 6 bases from V and 3 from J; bases not matched to a gene: 15. Germline V gene sequence: CDR1 SNHLY, CDR2 FYNNEI. The CDR3 loop is CASSLGRELIITDTQYF. Written as DNA, the CDR3 is TGTGCCAGCAGCCTCGGGCGGGAGTTAATAATTACAGATACGCAGTATTTT. The full variable domain, in which reference TRBV2 and TRBJ2-3 provide the parts outside the CDR3, is EPEVTQTPSHQVTQMGQEVILRCVPISNHLYFYWYRQILGQKVEFLVSFYNNEISEKSEIFDDQFSVERPDGSNFTLKIRSTKLEDSAMYFCASSLGRELIITDTQYFGPGTRLTVL.

The V call is TRBV6-1, the J call TRBJ2-1, with 11 bases matching TRBD2. Germline V CDR1 and CDR2: MNHNS, SASEGT. The CDR3 runs 15 residues. J lost 2 bases, V lost 5 bases, and 2 bases had no gene match. The CDR3 region is CASSTSGGAYNEQFF. As DNA, the CDR3 is TGTGCCAGCAGTACTAGCGGGGGAGCCTACAATGAGCAGTTCTTC.

CDR3 in amino acids: CASSGIDRGLRSRQPQHF. The CDR3 bases are TGTGCCAGCAGTGGAATTGACCGGGGCCTCAGAAGTCGTCAGCCCCAGCATTTT. This sequence joins TRBV25-1 and TRBJ1-5, with D perhaps matching TRBD1 (5 bases). The length of the CDR3 is 18 residues. V dropped 4 bases and J dropped 6 bases, with 25 bases sitting between them. Germline values: CDR1 MGHDK, CDR2 SYGVNS. Drawing the rest from reference TRBV25-1 and TRBJ1-5, the complete variable domain is EADIYQTPRYLVIGTGKKITLECSQTMGHDKMYWYQQDPGMELHLIHYSYGVNSTEKGDLSSESTVSRIRTEHFPLTLESARPSHTSQYLCASSGIDRGLRSRQPQHFGDGTRLSIL.

This rearrangement joins TRBV2 to TRBJ2-1; D ambiguous. CDR1 and CDR2 from the germline V gene are SNHLY and FYNNEI. V lost 7 bases, J lost 0 bases, and 7 bases lay in between. CDR3 length equals 13 residues. The CDR3 loop is CASIFSSYNEQFF. In DNA form, the CDR3 reads TGTGCCAGCATCTTCAGCTCCTACAATGAGCAGTTCTTC.

A single count supports this clone. The V and J genes are TRBV19 and TRBJ2-7; 7 nucleotides match TRBD1. J lost 4 bases, V lost 0 bases, and 3 bases had no gene match. This CDR3 is built from 14 residues. CDR1 and CDR2 from the germline V gene are LNHDA and SQIVND (reference sequence). The CDR3 reads CASSIDKDRYEQYF. Written as DNA, the CDR3 is TGTGCCAGTAGTATAGATAAGGACAGGTACGAGCAGTACTTC.

The table lists this clone with a count of one. The sample contains more than one DNA sequence encoding this CDR3. The V gene is TRBV4-2, the J gene TRBJ2-7; tentative D call: TRBD2 (5 bases). This CDR3 has 15 residues. The germline V gene encodes CDR1 LGHNA and CDR2 YNFKEQ. Trimming took off 1 base at V and 0 bases at J, with 10 bases between the two ends. CDR3 protein: CASSQVGDYSYEQYF. The DNA of the CDR3 is TGTGCCAGCAGCCAAGTCGGAGACTACTCCTACGAGCAGTACTTC.

V and J are TRBV7-6 and TRBJ1-3; D might be TRBD1 (6 bases). The CDR3 totals 15 residues. Germline values: CDR1 SGHVS, CDR2 FNYEAQ. V lost 5 bases and J 4 bases, leaving 15 bases between the germline ends. The CDR3, as DNA: TGTGCCAGCAGCAAACTTCAGGGGAGAGGAAACACCATATATTTT. As protein: CASSKLQGRGNTIYF.

The chain links TRBV2 to TRBJ1-2; possible D gene TRBD1, 5 bases. Germline loops: CDR1 SNHLY, CDR2 FYNNEI. CDR3 length: 15 residues. Trimming took off 10 bases at V and 8 bases at J, with 26 bases between the two ends. This CDR3 is CATASLGVGASGYTF. The CDR3, as DNA: TGTGCCACCGCAAGTTTAGGGGTAGGGGCTAGCGGCTACACCTTC.

The chain employs TRBV30 and TRBJ1-2; TRBD1 matches at 9 bases. With V trimmed by 0 bases and J by 8 bases, 7 bases remained unmatched. This CDR3 region has 14 residues. CDR1 is GTSNPN, CDR2 SVGIG, per germline (reference sequence). The CDR3 reads CAWSVKVGTGGYTF. DNA for the CDR3: TGTGCCTGGAGTGTTAAAGTAGGGACAGGGGGCTACACCTTC.

This rearrangement joins TRBV18 to TRBJ2-3, with TRBD2 as a possible D gene (5 bases). V lost 0 bases to trimming and J lost 5 bases, with 15 bases between them. The CDR3 contains 16 residues. The germline CDR1 and CDR2 sequences are KGHSH and LQKENI. The CDR3 DNA sequence: TGTGCCAGCTCACCACCGAGAGGGCCTACGGTAGATACGCAGTATTTT. Encoded protein: CASSPPRGPTVDTQYF.

The chain couples TRBV14 to TRBJ1-1, with D unresolved. The V end was cut by 2 bases, the J end by 5 bases, with 27 bases between. The CDR3 consists of 19 residues. Germline CDR1 and CDR2: SGHDN and FVKESK. The CDR3 nucleotides read TGTGCCAGCAGCCAACATCCCTTTAGAGCGCTGAGAAATAATACTGAAGCTTTCTTT. Translated: CASSQHPFRALRNNTEAFF.